This T cell receptor (beta chain) was sequenced during a study of blood T cell repertoires in COVID-19. The overall study: T cells, B-cell-depleted T cells, or PBMCs supplied cDNA or gDNA.

This table comes from immunoSEQ multiplex PCR, and its TCRdb copy is limited to in-frame clones, with some not included. The sample records approximately 230,000 clones, approximately 86% being singletons. Germline CDR1 is SEHNR and CDR2 is FQNEAQ (reference sequence). V lost 5 bases to trimming and J lost 4 bases, with 20 bases between them. There are 16 residues in the CDR3. Participant-given clinical history determined each cohort assignment. The material sequenced was PBMCs or T cells enriched from blood (not recorded which). J is TRBJ1-2 and V is TRBV7-9, with D maybe TRBD1 (5 bases). The receptor was derived from a woman aged 25 to 39 with acute COVID-19. Written as DNA, the CDR3 is TGTGCCAGCAGCCCGCAACTCCGACAGAAGAGCTATGGCTACACCTTC. This translates into CASSPQLRQKSYGYTF.